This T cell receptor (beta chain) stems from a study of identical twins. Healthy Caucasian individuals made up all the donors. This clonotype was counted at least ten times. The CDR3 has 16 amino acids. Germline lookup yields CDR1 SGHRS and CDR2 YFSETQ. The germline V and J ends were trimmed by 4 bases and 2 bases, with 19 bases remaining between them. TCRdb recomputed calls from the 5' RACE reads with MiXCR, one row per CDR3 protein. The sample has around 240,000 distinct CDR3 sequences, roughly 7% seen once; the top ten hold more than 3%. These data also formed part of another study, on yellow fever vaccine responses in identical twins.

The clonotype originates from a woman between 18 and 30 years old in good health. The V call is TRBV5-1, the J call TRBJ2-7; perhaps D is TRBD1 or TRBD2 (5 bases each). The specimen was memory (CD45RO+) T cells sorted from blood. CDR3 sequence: CASSKDTGTAPYEQYF. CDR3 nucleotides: TGCGCCAGCAGCAAAGACACCGGGACGGCACCCTACGAGCAGTACTTC.